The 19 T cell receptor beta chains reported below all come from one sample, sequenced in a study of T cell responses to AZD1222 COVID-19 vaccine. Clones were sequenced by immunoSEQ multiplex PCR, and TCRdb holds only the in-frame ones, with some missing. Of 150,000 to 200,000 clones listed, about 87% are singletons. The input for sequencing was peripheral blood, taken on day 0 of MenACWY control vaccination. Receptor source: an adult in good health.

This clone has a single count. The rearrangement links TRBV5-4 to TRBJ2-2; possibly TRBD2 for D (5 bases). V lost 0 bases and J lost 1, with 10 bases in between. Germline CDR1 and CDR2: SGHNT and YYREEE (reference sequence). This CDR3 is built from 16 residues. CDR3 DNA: TGTGCCAGCAGCTTGGCTTGTCGGGGGAACACCGGGGAGCTGTTTTTT. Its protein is CASSLACRGNTGELFF.

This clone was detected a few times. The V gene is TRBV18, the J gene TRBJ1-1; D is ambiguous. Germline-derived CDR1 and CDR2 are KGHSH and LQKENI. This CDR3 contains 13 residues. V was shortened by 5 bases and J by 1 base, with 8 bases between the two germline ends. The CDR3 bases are TGTGCCAGCTCAGAAGGAAGGAACACTGAAGCTTTCTTT. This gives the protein CASSEGRNTEAFF.

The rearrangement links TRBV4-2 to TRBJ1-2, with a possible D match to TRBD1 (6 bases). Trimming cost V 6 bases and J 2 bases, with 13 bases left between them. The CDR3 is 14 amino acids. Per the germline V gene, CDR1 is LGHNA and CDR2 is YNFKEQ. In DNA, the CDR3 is TGTGCCAGCAGTCGAGACAGGACCAACTATGGCTACACCTTC. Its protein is CASSRDRTNYGYTF.

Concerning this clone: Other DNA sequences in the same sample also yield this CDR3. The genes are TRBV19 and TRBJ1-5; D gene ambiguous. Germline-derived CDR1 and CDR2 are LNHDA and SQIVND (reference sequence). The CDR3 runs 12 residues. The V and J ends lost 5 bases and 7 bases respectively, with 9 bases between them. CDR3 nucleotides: TGTGCCAGTAGTCCCTTGGACCAGCCCCAGCATTTT. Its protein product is CASSPLDQPQHF.

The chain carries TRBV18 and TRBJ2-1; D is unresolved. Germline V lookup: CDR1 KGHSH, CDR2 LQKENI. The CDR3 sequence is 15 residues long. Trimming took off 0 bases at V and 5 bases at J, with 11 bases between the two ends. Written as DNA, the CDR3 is TGTGCCAGCTCACCACCCGGATCTATGGACAATGAGCAGTTCTTC. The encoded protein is CASSPPGSMDNEQFF.

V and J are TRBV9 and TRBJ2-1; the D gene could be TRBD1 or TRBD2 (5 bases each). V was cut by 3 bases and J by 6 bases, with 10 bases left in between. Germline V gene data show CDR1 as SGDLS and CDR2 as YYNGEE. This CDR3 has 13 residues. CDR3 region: CASSGHGGNEQFF. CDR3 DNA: TGTGCCAGCAGCGGACATGGGGGCAATGAGCAGTTCTTC.

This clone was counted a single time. CDR3 loop: CASSWGAGVEKLFF. CDR3 DNA sequence: TGCGCCAGCAGCTGGGGGGCAGGCGTCGAAAAACTGTTTTTT. The J gene is TRBJ1-4, the V gene TRBV5-1, with D perhaps TRBD1 (6 bases). Germline CDR1 is SGHRS and CDR2 is YFSETQ. V lost 3 bases and J lost 8, with 14 bases in between. CDR3 length: 14 residues.

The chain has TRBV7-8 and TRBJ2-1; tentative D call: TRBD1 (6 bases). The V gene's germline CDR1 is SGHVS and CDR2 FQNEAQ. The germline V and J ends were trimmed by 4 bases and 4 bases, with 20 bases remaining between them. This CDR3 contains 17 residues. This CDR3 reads CASSSTLRDTEYNEQFF. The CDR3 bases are TGTGCCAGCAGCTCAACTTTACGGGACACTGAATACAATGAGCAGTTCTTC. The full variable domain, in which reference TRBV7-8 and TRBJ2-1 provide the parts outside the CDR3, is GAGVSQSPRYKVAKRGQDVALRCDPISGHVSLFWYQQALGQGPEFLTYFQNEAQLDKSGLPSDRFFAERPEGSVSTLKIQRTQQEDSAVYLCASSSTLRDTEYNEQFFGPGTRLTVL.

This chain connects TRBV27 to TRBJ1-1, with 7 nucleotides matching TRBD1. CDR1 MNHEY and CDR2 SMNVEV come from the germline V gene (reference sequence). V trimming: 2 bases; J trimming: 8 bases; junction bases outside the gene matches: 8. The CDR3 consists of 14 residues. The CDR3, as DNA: TGTGCCAGCAGTTTACGGAGGGGGCTTAAGGAAGCTTTCTTT. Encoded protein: CASSLRRGLKEAFF.

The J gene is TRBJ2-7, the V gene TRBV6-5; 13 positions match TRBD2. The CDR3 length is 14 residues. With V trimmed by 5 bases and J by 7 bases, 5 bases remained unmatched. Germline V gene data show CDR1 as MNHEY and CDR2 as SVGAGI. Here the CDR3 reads CASSKTSGRWEQYF. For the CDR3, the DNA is TGTGCCAGCAGTAAGACTAGCGGGAGGTGGGAGCAGTACTTC.

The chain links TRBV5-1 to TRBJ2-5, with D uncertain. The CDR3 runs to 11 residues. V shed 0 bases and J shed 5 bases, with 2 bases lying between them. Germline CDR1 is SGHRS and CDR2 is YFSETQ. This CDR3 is CASSLDETQYF. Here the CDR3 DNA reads TGCGCCAGCAGCTTGGATGAGACCCAGTACTTC.

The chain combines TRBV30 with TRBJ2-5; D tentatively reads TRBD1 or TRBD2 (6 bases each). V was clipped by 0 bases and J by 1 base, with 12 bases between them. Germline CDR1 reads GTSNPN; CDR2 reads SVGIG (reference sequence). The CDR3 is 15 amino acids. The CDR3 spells CAWSVEGVIQETQYF. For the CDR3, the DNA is TGTGCCTGGAGTGTGGAGGGGGTGATCCAAGAGACCCAGTACTTC.

CDR3 region: CASRGQRETQYF. In DNA, the CDR3 is TGCGCCAGCAGGGGCCAACGTGAGACCCAGTACTTC. V is TRBV10-2 and J is TRBJ2-5; D unclear. This CDR3 contains 12 residues. V was shortened by 6 bases and J by 5 bases, with 10 bases between the two germline ends. Per the germline V gene, CDR1 is WSHSY and CDR2 is SAAADI.

The chain's CDR3 is CASSPGTRLNTEAFF. DNA for the CDR3: TGTGCCAGCAGCCCGGGGACAAGACTGAACACTGAAGCTTTCTTT. The chain recombines TRBV11-2 with TRBJ1-1, with D possibly being TRBD1 (6 bases). Trimming pared 5 bases from V and 0 bases from J, leaving 13 bases between. The CDR3 has 15 amino acids. In germline, CDR1 is SGHAT, CDR2 FQNNGV.

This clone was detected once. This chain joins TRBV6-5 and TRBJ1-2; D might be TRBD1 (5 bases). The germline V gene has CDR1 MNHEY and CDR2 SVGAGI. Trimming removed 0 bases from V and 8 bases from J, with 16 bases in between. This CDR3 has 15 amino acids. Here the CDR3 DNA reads TGTGCCAGCAGTTACTCGCCGAGGGACGTCGGAGGCTACACCTTC. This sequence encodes CASSYSPRDVGGYTF.

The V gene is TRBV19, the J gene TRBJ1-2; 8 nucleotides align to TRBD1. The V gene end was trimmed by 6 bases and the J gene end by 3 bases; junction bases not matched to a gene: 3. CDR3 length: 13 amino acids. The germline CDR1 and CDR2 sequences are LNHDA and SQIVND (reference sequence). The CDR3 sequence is CASSRTGYYGYTF. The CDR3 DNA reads TGTGCCAGTAGCAGGACAGGGTACTATGGCTACACCTTC.

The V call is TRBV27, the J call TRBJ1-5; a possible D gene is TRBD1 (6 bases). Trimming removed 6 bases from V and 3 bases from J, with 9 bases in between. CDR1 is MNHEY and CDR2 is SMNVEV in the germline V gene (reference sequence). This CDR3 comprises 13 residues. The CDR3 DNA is TGTGCCAGCAGCGGGGGGCTCAATCAGCCCCAGCATTTT. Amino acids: CASSGGLNQPQHF.

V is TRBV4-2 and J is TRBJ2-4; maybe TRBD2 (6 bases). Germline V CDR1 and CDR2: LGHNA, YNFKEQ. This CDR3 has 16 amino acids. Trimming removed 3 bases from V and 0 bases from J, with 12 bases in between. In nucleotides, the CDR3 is TGTGCCAGCAGCCAGGACCCGCGGGGAGCCAAAAACATTCAGTACTTC. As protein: CASSQDPRGAKNIQYF.

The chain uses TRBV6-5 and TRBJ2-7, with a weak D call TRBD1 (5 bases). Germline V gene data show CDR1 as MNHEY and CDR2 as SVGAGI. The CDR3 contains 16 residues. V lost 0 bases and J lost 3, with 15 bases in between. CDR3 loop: CASSYSTGALFYEQYF. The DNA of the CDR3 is TGTGCCAGCAGTTACTCGACTGGGGCTCTTTTCTACGAGCAGTACTTC.